This TCR beta chain was sequenced during a study of blood T cell repertoires in COVID-19. Study context: T cells, B-cell-depleted T cells, or PBMCs supplied cDNA or gDNA.

This CDR3 region has 13 residues. The V end lost 4 bases, the J end lost 4 bases, and 9 bases lay between the germline ends. Germline V gene lookup returns CDR1 SGHKS and CDR2 YYEKEE (reference sequence). Clones were sequenced by immunoSEQ multiplex PCR, and TCRdb holds only the in-frame ones, with some missing. The sample includes 150,000 to 200,000 clones, roughly 90% of them seen just once. The count of this clone is one. The chain joins TRBV5-5 to TRBJ1-5, with unresolved D. Sample: peripheral blood. This TCR was recovered from a man aged 60-69 years with active or convalescent COVID-19. The CDR3 reads CASSGVQNQPQHF. CDR3 bases: TGTGCCAGCAGCGGAGTCCAAAATCAGCCCCAGCATTTT. The complete variable domain, with remaining parts taken from reference TRBV5-5 and TRBJ1-5, reads DAGVTQSPTHLIKTRGQQVTLRCSPISGHKSVSWYQQVLGQGPQFIFQYYEKEERGRGNFPDRFSARQFPNYSSELNVNALLLGDSALYLCASSGVQNQPQHFGDGTRLSIL.